One sample yielded the 16 T cell receptor beta chains listed below, sequenced in a study of beta chain features in type 1 diabetes. Sequenced material consisted of expressed TCRB transcripts (all of the isolated RNA was reverse transcribed). Produced via immunoSEQ multiplex PCR; TCRdb's table is partial and in-frame only. Among about 330,000 clones listed, approximately 10% were seen once. The sample comprised naive CD4+ T cells from blood. These receptors were obtained from a young woman in good health.

This clone was counted a single time. CDR3 in DNA: TGTGCCAGCAGCCCCAGGACTAGTCCCCCCCATGAGCAGTTCTTC. Amino acids: CASSPRTSPPHEQFF. J is TRBJ2-1 and V is TRBV6-5, with 7 positions matching TRBD2. Germline CDR1 and CDR2: MNHEY and SVGAGI. Trimming cost V 6 bases and J 8 bases; bases outside gene matches: 13. This CDR3 spans 15 amino acids.

The CDR3 DNA reads TGTGCCAGCAGCACCCGGGACAGACTTAACTATGGCTACACCTTC. Protein: CASSTRDRLNYGYTF. V and J are TRBV7-6 and TRBJ1-2; TRBD1 aligns across 7 bases. The CDR3 totals 15 residues. Germline CDR1 reads SGHVS; CDR2 reads FNYEAQ. V was clipped by 5 bases and J by 1 base; unmatched bases: 7. Based on the CDR3 plus reference TRBV7-6 and TRBJ1-2, the full variable domain is GAGVSQSPRYKVTKRGQDVALRCDPISGHVSLYWYRQALGQGPEFLTYFNYEAQQDKSGLPNDRFSAERPEGSISTLTIQRTEQRDSAMYRCASSTRDRLNYGYTFGSGTRLTVV.

This clone was counted only a few times. One junction end disagrees with the germline gene, perhaps due to a read error. The gene calls are TRBV23-1 and TRBJ2-7; TRBD1 aligns across 9 bases. TRBV23-1 is an ORF, and what it does is uncertain. This CDR3 has 15 amino acids. The CDR3 here is CASTQSTGGHYEQYF. The CDR3 region has the DNA TGCGCCAGCACTCAATCGACAGGGGGACACTACGAGCAGTACTTC.

There are a few counts of this clone. This sequence joins TRBV7-9 and TRBJ2-7, with D possibly TRBD2 on 6 matching bases. V dropped 0 bases and J dropped 6 bases, with 15 bases sitting between them. This CDR3 is built from 15 residues. Germline assignment: CDR1 SEHNR and CDR2 FQNEAQ (reference sequence). For the CDR3, the DNA is TGTGCCAGCAGCTTAGCGGGGGAGGTCGTGGGCGAGCAGTACTTC. Its protein product is CASSLAGEVVGEQYF.

V is TRBV7-3 and J is TRBJ2-3; 7 bases map to TRBD2. With V trimmed by 6 bases and J by 4 bases, 7 bases remained unmatched. CDR1 is SGHTA, CDR2 FQGTGA, per germline. The CDR3 extends over 14 amino acids. CDR3 in amino acids: CASRLAGGPDTQYF. The CDR3 nucleotides read TGTGCCAGCAGGTTAGCGGGCGGACCAGATACGCAGTATTTT.

The table lists this clone with many counts. This rearrangement joins TRBV15 to TRBJ2-1, with TRBD1 matching 8 bases. V shed 5 bases, J shed 4 bases, and the junction held 10 bases outside the gene matches. The CDR3 totals 16 residues. Germline values: CDR1 LNHNV, CDR2 YYDKDF (reference sequence). Written as DNA, the CDR3 is TGTGCCACCAGCTCCGGGTCGACAGGGGAGTACAATGAGCAGTTCTTC. It translates to CATSSGSTGEYNEQFF.

The V gene is TRBV19, the J gene TRBJ2-1; tentatively, D is TRBD2 (5 bases). V was clipped by 10 bases and J by 14 bases, with 15 bases between them. There are 10 residues in the CDR3. Looked up from germline, CDR1 is LNHDA and CDR2 is SQIVND (reference sequence). CDR3 coding DNA: TGTGCCACTATGGAAGTCGGGAAGTTCTTC. It translates to CATMEVGKFF.

This rearrangement joins TRBV30 to TRBJ2-5, with 11 nucleotides matching TRBD1. V shed 1 base, J shed 9 bases, and the junction held 7 bases outside the gene matches. There are 14 residues in the CDR3. CDR1 and CDR2 (germline): GTSNPN, SVGIG (reference sequence). CDR3 coding DNA: TGTGCCTGGAGTGGGGGGACAGGGGGTTGGGCCCAGTACTTC. It encodes CAWSGGTGGWAQYF.

The chain couples TRBV30 to TRBJ2-7; D unclear. V was shortened by 1 base and J by 6 bases, with 16 bases between the two germline ends. The germline gives CDR1 GTSNPN, CDR2 SVGIG (reference sequence). The CDR3 is made up of 14 amino acids. The CDR3 bases are TGTGCCTGGAGTGCAAAGGTAGCCCCTCTCGAGCAGTACTTC. This codes for CAWSAKVAPLEQYF.

The chain carries TRBV25-1 and TRBJ1-2; no clear D gene. V lost 4 bases to trimming and J lost 7 bases, with 10 bases between them. The CDR3 runs 12 residues. Germline CDR1 reads MGHDK; CDR2 reads SYGVNS. CDR3 region: CASSARGPGYTF. DNA of the CDR3: TGTGCCAGCAGTGCCCGCGGGCCTGGCTACACCTTC.

This clone was counted only a few times. The rearrangement uses TRBV18 and TRBJ1-1; TRBD1 matches at 9 bases. CDR1 is KGHSH, CDR2 LQKENI, per germline. CDR3 length: 15 amino acids. V trimming: 4 bases; J trimming: 4 bases; junction bases outside the gene matches: 7. The CDR3 is CASSLRQGVITEAFF. In DNA, the CDR3 is TGTGCCAGCTCACTCCGACAGGGGGTAATCACTGAAGCTTTCTTT.

This clone appeared a few times. The chain employs TRBV30 and TRBJ1-4; D uncertain. The CDR3 totals 12 residues. V lost 4 bases, J lost 8 bases, and 11 bases lay in between. Germline CDR1 is GTSNPN and CDR2 is SVGIG (reference sequence). The DNA of the CDR3 is TGTGCCTGGACGAGGGCGGGAGAAAAACTGTTTTTT. This sequence encodes CAWTRAGEKLFF.

This sequence joins TRBV7-9 and TRBJ2-3, with D perhaps matching TRBD1 (6 bases). Germline-derived CDR1 and CDR2 are SEHNR and FQNEAQ (reference sequence). The CDR3 extends over 16 amino acids. The ends were cut back, 2 bases at V and 0 bases at J, with 12 bases in the middle. The chain's CDR3 is CASSLTRGQSTDTQYF. The CDR3 DNA sequence: TGTGCCAGCAGCTTAACACGAGGACAGAGCACAGATACGCAGTATTTT.

The rearrangement joins TRBV27 to TRBJ2-1, with 10 nucleotides matching TRBD2. Germline lookup yields CDR1 MNHEY and CDR2 SMNVEV (reference sequence). The CDR3 sequence is 15 residues long. The V segment lost 6 bases and the J segment 4 bases; nucleotides outside the gene matches: 6. The CDR3 spells CASRRRTSGYNEQFF. The CDR3 nucleotides read TGTGCCAGCAGACGTCGGACTAGCGGATACAATGAGCAGTTCTTC.

This clone was seen a few times. The chain is built from TRBV7-2 and TRBJ2-2, with 11 bases aligning to TRBD2. The CDR3 consists of 16 residues. Germline V gives CDR1 SGHTA, CDR2 FQGNSA. The ends lost 4 bases at V and 1 base at J; junction bases unmatched: 2. The CDR3 DNA reads as TGTGCCAGCAGCTCCACTAGCGGGGGGAACACCGGGGAGCTGTTTTTT. It yields the protein CASSSTSGGNTGELFF.

The rearrangement uses TRBV2 and TRBJ2-2, with 10 bases identical to TRBD2. The CDR3 has 14 residues. V shed 6 bases and J 4 bases; nucleotides not matched to a gene: 2. The germline CDR1 and CDR2 sequences are SNHLY and FYNNEI. In DNA form, the CDR3 reads TGTGCCAGCAGCCTAGCGGGAGCCACCGGGGAGCTGTTTTTT. It specifies CASSLAGATGELFF.